This T cell receptor (beta chain) originates from a study of T cell responses to AZD1222 COVID-19 vaccine. Using immunoSEQ multiplex PCR, the repertoire was profiled, and TCRdb retains in-frame clones only, with some absent. The sample lists roughly 100,000 clones; 86% were seen once. Germline-derived CDR1 and CDR2 are SGHKS and YYEKEE (reference sequence). This CDR3 region has 14 residues. Trimming pared 3 bases from V and 8 bases from J, leaving 17 bases between. Source: peripheral blood, taken 28 days after the second dose of the MenACWY control vaccine. The rearrangement uses TRBV5-5 and TRBJ1-2; possibly TRBD1 for D (6 bases). This TCR derives from an adult who received the MenACWY meningococcal vaccine as a control. In DNA form, the CDR3 reads TGTGCCAGCAGCTCCCCGGCAGGGGTAGGAGGCTACACCTTC. Translation: CASSSPAGVGGYTF.